A single sample gave rise to the 31 T cell receptor beta chains below, sequenced in a study of blood T cell repertoires in COVID-19. Repertoires were generated with immunoSEQ multiplex PCR, while TCRdb's copy carries only in-frame clones and drops some. The data show tens of thousands of clones, around nine tenths seen once. The sequenced sample consisted of peripheral blood. The origin of the receptors is a human donor with active COVID-19. The donor label of this sample is uncertain.

This clone turned up a few times. The rearrangement joins TRBV4-2 to TRBJ2-1; D perhaps matches TRBD2 (5 bases). Germline V lookup: CDR1 LGHNA, CDR2 YNFKEQ. There are 11 residues in the CDR3. V lost 4 bases and J lost 12, with 10 bases in between. Here the CDR3 reads CASSPGLRQFF. CDR3 DNA sequence: TGTGCCAGCAGCCCAGGACTGCGGCAGTTCTTC.

The chain is built from TRBV25-1 and TRBJ1-2; 7 nucleotides line up with TRBD1. V lost 4 bases, J lost 9 bases, and 5 bases stayed unmatched. The CDR3 is 12 amino acids. Per germline, CDR1 MGHDK and CDR2 SYGVNS. DNA of the CDR3: TGTGCCAGCAGTGGAGACAGGGACAGCTACACCTTC. Translation gives CASSGDRDSYTF.

This clone has only one observation. The gene calls are TRBV4-1 and TRBJ2-5; maybe TRBD2 (6 bases). Germline CDR1 is MGHRA and CDR2 is YSYEKL. V was pared by 4 bases and J by 5 bases, with 14 bases between. This CDR3 region has 14 residues. CDR3 in amino acids: CASSRLVRGETQYF. The DNA of the CDR3 is TGCGCCAGCAGCCGCCTTGTTCGGGGGGAGACCCAGTACTTC.

This sequence joins TRBV11-2 and TRBJ2-1; 10 positions agree with TRBD2. Germline CDR1 and CDR2: SGHAT and FQNNGV. Trimming cost V 6 bases and J 4 bases; bases outside gene matches: 9. The CDR3 consists of 16 residues. This chain's CDR3 is CASRTLAGRLYNEQFF. The CDR3 nucleotides read TGTGCCAGCAGGACACTAGCGGGGCGTTTGTACAATGAGCAGTTCTTC.

V gene TRBV20-1 combines with J gene TRBJ2-3, with 10 bases fitting TRBD2. V gave up 3 bases and J gave up 5 bases; unmatched junction bases: 5. Germline CDR1 and CDR2: DFQATT and SNEGSKA (reference sequence). This CDR3 region has 14 residues. CDR3 sequence: CSASVSGGVDTQYF. CDR3 nucleotide sequence: TGCAGTGCTAGTGTCAGCGGGGGGGTAGATACGCAGTATTTT.

Details on this clone: The same CDR3 also results from other DNA sequences found in this sample. This sequence joins TRBV9 and TRBJ2-1, with a possible D match to TRBD2 (5 bases). This CDR3 contains 15 residues. CDR1 and CDR2 from the germline V gene are SGDLS and YYNGEE. The ends were cut back, 0 bases at V and 1 base at J, with 8 bases in the middle. The CDR3 sequence is CASSVVGSSYNEQFF. The DNA of the CDR3 is TGTGCCAGCAGCGTAGTGGGGAGTTCCTACAATGAGCAGTTCTTC. The full variable domain, rest sourced from reference TRBV9 and TRBJ2-1, is DSGVTQTPKHLITATGQRVTLRCSPRSGDLSVYWYQQSLDQGLQFLIQYYNGEERAKGNILERFSAQQFPDLHSELNLSSLELGDSALYFCASSVVGSSYNEQFFGPGTRLTVL.

J is TRBJ1-1 and V is TRBV6-5, with D uncertain. Germline CDR1 reads MNHEY; CDR2 reads SVGAGI. The length of the CDR3 is 14 residues. V lost 6 bases and J 4 bases, leaving 15 bases between the germline ends. The CDR3 bases are TGTGCCAGCAGACAAGGAGAGGTTCCCACTGAAGCTTTCTTT. Its protein is CASRQGEVPTEAFF.

The chain links TRBV24-1 to TRBJ2-3; D may be TRBD1 (7 bases). V was clipped by 7 bases and J by 2 bases, with 15 bases between them. CDR1 is KGHDR and CDR2 is SFDVKD in the germline V gene. CDR3 length: 15 residues. The CDR3: CATSQTGEVTDTQYF. The CDR3 region has the DNA TGTGCCACCAGCCAAACAGGGGAGGTCACAGATACGCAGTATTTT.

This chain links TRBV7-2 with TRBJ2-3; tentative D call: TRBD2 (5 bases). The CDR3 covers 15 residues. The V end was cut by 2 bases, the J end by 9 bases, with 18 bases between. Germline CDR1 reads SGHTA; CDR2 reads FQGNSA. The CDR3 protein is CASSLRGLPGNTQYF. The DNA for the CDR3 is TGTGCCAGCAGCTTAAGAGGCCTCCCCGGGAACACGCAGTATTTT.

The chain combines TRBV29-1 with TRBJ2-3; D possibly corresponds to TRBD1 (5 bases). The length of the CDR3 is 15 residues. Germline CDR1 is SQVTM and CDR2 is ANQGSEA. V was shortened by 6 bases and J by 1 base, with 17 bases between the two germline ends. The CDR3: CSVGWTWLGTDTQYF. CDR3 coding DNA: TGCAGCGTCGGATGGACATGGCTGGGCACAGATACGCAGTATTTT.

The chain links TRBV7-3 to TRBJ2-7; TRBD1 aligns across 9 bases. This CDR3 is 15 amino acids long. Germline CDR1 is SGHTA and CDR2 is FQGTGA. Losses at the gene ends were 6 bases for V and 2 bases for J; bases not matched to a gene: 8. CDR3 sequence (DNA): TGTGCCAGCAGTACCGGGACAGGGACCCCCTACGAGCAGTACTTC. Amino acid sequence: CASSTGTGTPYEQYF. Full variable domain (remainder filled in from reference TRBV7-3 and TRBJ2-7): GAGVSQTPSNKVTEKGKYVELRCDPISGHTALYWYRQSLGQGPEFLIYFQGTGAADDSGLPNDRFFAVRPEGSVSTLKIQRTERGDSAVYLCASSTGTGTPYEQYFGPGTRLTVT.

This clone was observed a single time. J is TRBJ2-3 and V is TRBV7-3; 7 bases map to TRBD1. This CDR3 contains 15 residues. The J segment lost 4 bases and the V segment lost 5 bases, leaving 9 bases of the junction unmatched. Germline CDR1 is SGHTA and CDR2 is FQGTGA. The CDR3 nucleotides are TGTGCCAGCAGCACCACCGGGACAGTATCAGATACGCAGTATTTT. Protein sequence: CASSTTGTVSDTQYF.

The chain carries TRBV7-2 and TRBJ2-1, with 11 bases that match TRBD2. The CDR3 covers 15 residues. V trimming: 4 bases; J trimming: 7 bases; junction bases outside the gene matches: 6. CDR1 SGHTA and CDR2 FQGNSA come from the germline V gene. The CDR3: CASSSPGLAANEQFF. In DNA form, the CDR3 reads TGTGCCAGCAGCTCTCCGGGACTAGCGGCTAATGAGCAGTTCTTC.

V and J are TRBV3-1 (or the pseudogene TRBV3-2) and TRBJ1-2; perhaps TRBD1 as D (6 bases). The V end lost 1 base, the J end lost 0 bases, and 9 bases lay between the germline ends. Germline V gene sequence: CDR1 LGHDT, CDR2 YNNKEL (reference sequence). The CDR3 extends over 15 amino acids. The DNA of the CDR3 is TGTGCCAGCAGCCAAGGGGCAGGGGCTAACTATGGCTACACCTTC. Its translation: CASSQGAGANYGYTF.

This clone showed up just once. The chain carries TRBV9 and TRBJ2-3, with D perhaps TRBD2 (5 bases). The CDR3 is made up of 16 amino acids. Germline assignment: CDR1 SGDLS and CDR2 YYNGEE. Trimming pared 1 base from V and 6 bases from J, leaving 18 bases between. The CDR3, as DNA: TGTGCCAGCAGCGTACGTGGGAGCCCCGTCGAGGATACGCAGTATTTT. Encoded protein: CASSVRGSPVEDTQYF.

A few counts support this clone. The rearrangement uses TRBV9 and TRBJ1-6; maybe TRBD1 (6 bases). V shed 3 bases and J shed 7 bases, with 23 bases lying between them. This CDR3 has 18 residues. Germline-derived CDR1 and CDR2 are SGDLS and YYNGEE. DNA for the CDR3: TGTGCCAGCAGCGGCGGTCGGGACATCCCCGGGAGGAATTCACCCCTCCACTTT. This codes for CASSGGRDIPGRNSPLHF.

This clone was recorded only once. The CDR3 is CASSLPQGNEQFF. Here the CDR3 DNA reads TGTGCCAGCAGCCTTCCCCAGGGAAATGAGCAGTTCTTC. The chain links TRBV11-3 to TRBJ2-1, with D perhaps TRBD1 (5 bases). This CDR3 contains 13 residues. Germline V gene data show CDR1 as SGHNT and CDR2 as YENEEA. The V end was cut by 5 bases, the J end by 7 bases, with 12 bases between.

J is TRBJ1-5 and V is TRBV19; the D gene is possibly TRBD1 (6 bases). The CDR3 totals 13 residues. V lost 9 bases and J lost 4, with 13 bases in between. CDR1 and CDR2 (germline): LNHDA, SQIVND (reference sequence). CDR3 DNA: TGTGCCAGCCAAGACAGGTTGAATCAGCCCCAGCATTTT. Translation: CASQDRLNQPQHF.

This chain uses TRBV28 with TRBJ2-1; 10 nucleotides align to TRBD2. The junction had 6 bases not matched to a gene; V was cut back by 2 bases and J by 14 bases. The CDR3 is made up of 13 amino acids. Germline CDR1 is MDHEN and CDR2 is SYDVKM. For the CDR3, the DNA is TGTGCCAGCAGTTTAGGACTAGCGGTCTGGAAGTTCTTC. It encodes CASSLGLAVWKFF.

The chain links TRBV4-1 to TRBJ2-2, with D unclear. Germline V gene sequence: CDR1 MGHRA, CDR2 YSYEKL. V was clipped by 1 base and J by 2 bases, with 11 bases between them. The length of the CDR3 is 16 residues. CDR3 in DNA: TGCGCCAGCAGCCAAGTAAGACTTCCAAACACCGGGGAGCTGTTTTTT. This gives the protein CASSQVRLPNTGELFF.

This clone was seen only a few times. This rearrangement joins TRBV7-2 to TRBJ2-7; D not certain. CDR3 length: 11 amino acids. V gave up 3 bases and J gave up 3 bases, with 3 bases separating them. The germline V gene has CDR1 SGHTA and CDR2 FQGNSA. The CDR3 loop reads CASSFNYEQYF. Here the CDR3 DNA reads TGTGCCAGCAGCTTTAACTACGAGCAGTACTTC.

The genes are TRBV5-1 and TRBJ2-7, with 8 bases aligning to TRBD1. Germline CDR1 is SGHRS and CDR2 is YFSETQ. Losses at the gene ends were 4 bases for V and 2 bases for J; bases not matched to a gene: 8. The CDR3 extends over 15 amino acids. The CDR3 region is CASSRKTGQAYEQYF. CDR3 sequence (DNA): TGCGCCAGCAGCCGAAAGACGGGACAGGCCTACGAGCAGTACTTC.

The CDR3 reads CASSSTRESTQYF. The CDR3 DNA reads as TGCGCCAGCAGCTCAACCAGGGAAAGTACGCAGTATTTT. The chain has TRBV5-1 and TRBJ2-3, with D possibly matching TRBD1 (5 bases). V lost 3 bases and J lost 8, with 13 bases in between. CDR1 SGHRS and CDR2 YFSETQ come from the germline V gene. This CDR3 region has 13 residues.

This chain uses TRBV7-9 with TRBJ2-7; 7 positions match TRBD1. Per germline, CDR1 SEHNR and CDR2 FQNEAQ (reference sequence). V was pared by 2 bases and J by 4 bases, with 2 bases of the junction left unmatched. The CDR3 sequence is 13 residues long. The CDR3 sequence: CASSLTTGYEQYF. In DNA, the CDR3 is TGTGCCAGCAGCTTAACGACAGGGTACGAGCAGTACTTC.

This sequence joins TRBV9 and TRBJ2-7; D call uncertain. The ends were cut back, 0 bases at V and 5 bases at J, with 9 bases in the middle. CDR3 size: 13 residues. Germline V gene data show CDR1 as SGDLS and CDR2 as YYNGEE. The DNA of the CDR3 is TGTGCCAGCAGCGTAGGGTCTCTAGACGAGCAGTACTTC. It yields the protein CASSVGSLDEQYF.

The chain uses TRBV4-3 and TRBJ2-2; 8 nucleotides line up with TRBD2. The ends lost 0 bases at V and 2 bases at J; junction bases unmatched: 8. Germline V gene data show CDR1 as LGHNA and CDR2 as YSLEER. The CDR3 spans 18 residues. CDR3 DNA sequence: TGCGCCAGCAGCCAAGAACGTGGGACTAGTATCAACACCGGGGAGCTGTTTTTT. Its translation is CASSQERGTSINTGELFF.

A few counts support this clone. This sequence joins TRBV2 and TRBJ2-3; the D gene is possibly TRBD2 (5 bases). The V end lost 7 bases, the J end lost 6 bases, and 14 bases lay between the germline ends. CDR1 is SNHLY and CDR2 is FYNNEI in the germline V gene. The length of the CDR3 is 13 residues. CDR3 in amino acids: CASTGGTWDTQYF. The DNA of the CDR3 is TGTGCCAGCACAGGAGGAACCTGGGATACGCAGTATTTT.

This clone was seen only a few times. The chain links TRBV7-2 to TRBJ1-4, with D uncertain. V was shortened by 5 bases and J by 8 bases, with 18 bases between the two germline ends. Germline V CDR1 and CDR2: SGHTA, FQGNSA. The CDR3 consists of 15 residues. CDR3 amino acids: CASSPSPSRLEKLFF. DNA of the CDR3: TGTGCCAGCAGCCCTTCGCCCAGTAGACTCGAAAAACTGTTTTTT.

This chain links TRBV11-3 with TRBJ2-1; 12 bases map to TRBD2. This CDR3 is built from 17 residues. CDR1 SGHNT and CDR2 YENEEA come from the germline V gene. Trimming at V came to 5 bases and at J to 7 bases, leaving 12 bases not matched to a gene. CDR3 DNA sequence: TGTGCCAGCAGCCCTCGATGGCTAGCGGGGGGGTATAATGAGCAGTTCTTC. Its protein is CASSPRWLAGGYNEQFF.

For the CDR3, the DNA is TGCGCCAGCAGTGCAGCTGACAGGGGGGTTTACGAGCAGTACTTC. Encoded protein: CASSAADRGVYEQYF. The chain combines TRBV10-2 with TRBJ2-7; 9 bases are a match to TRBD1. The CDR3 runs to 15 residues. With V trimmed by 4 bases and J by 4 bases, 8 bases remained unmatched. CDR1 is WSHSY and CDR2 is SAAADI in the germline V gene.

This chain joins TRBV5-5 and TRBJ2-3; TRBD2 is a possible D gene (6 bases). V was trimmed by 7 bases and J by 0 bases, leaving 18 bases between them. Germline V gives CDR1 SGHKS, CDR2 YYEKEE (reference sequence). There are 16 residues in the CDR3. For the CDR3, the DNA is TGTGCCAGCGGTATAGGCACCGGGGGTAGCACAGATACGCAGTATTTT. It yields the protein CASGIGTGGSTDTQYF.